A selection of T cell receptor beta chains follows, all from one sample in a study of T cells in Graves' hyperthyroidism and ophthalmopathy. TCRdb independently ran MiXCR on the multiplex PCR reads; one entry per CDR3 protein. The sample lists about 640,000 distinct CDR3 sequences; about 45% were seen once. The sample was peripheral blood or thyroid tissue (not recorded which). The source of these receptors is an adult man with Graves' disease, either hyperthyroidism or ophthalmopathy (not recorded which). The CDR3 runs from the conserved cysteine through the conserved F or W. A D gene is named only where the DNA matches it firmly. Expanded clones get a size class; other rows say once, few or many, or leave the size out.

abundance: many
j_gene: TRBJ1-1
v_gene: TRBV7-9
len: 11
d_gene: -
CDR3nt: TGTGCCAGCACCCTCGGATCCGAAGCTTTCTTT
CDR3aa: CASTLGSEAFF

abundance: few
j_gene: TRBJ2-6
v_gene: TRBV7-2
len: 16
d_gene: -
CDR3nt: TGTGCCAGCAGCTTAGGTACAACGGAAGGGGCCAACGTCCTGACTTTC
CDR3aa: CASSLGTTEGANVLTF

abundance: few
j_gene: TRBJ2-7
v_gene: TRBV12-3/TRBV12-4
len: 15
d_gene: TRBD2
CDR3nt: TGTGCCAGCCGCCGTCAGGGAGGGAGATCCTACGAGCAGTACTTC
CDR3aa: CASRRQGGRSYEQYF

abundance: -
j_gene: TRBJ2-7
v_gene: TRBV7-2
len: 15
d_gene: -
CDR3nt: TGTGCCAGCAGCCGATCCCCCACCGCGTCCTACGAGCAGTACTTC
CDR3aa: CASSRSPTASYEQYF

abundance: many
j_gene: TRBJ1-6
v_gene: TRBV7-8
len: 12
d_gene: -
CDR3nt: TGTGCCAGCAGCTACCTTAACTCACCCCTCCACTTT
CDR3aa: CASSYLNSPLHF

abundance: -
j_gene: TRBJ2-5
v_gene: TRBV29-1
len: 15
d_gene: TRBD1
CDR3nt: TGCAGCTTCTCCCTTGGGGGGACAGGGTACGAGACCCAGTACTTC
CDR3aa: CSFSLGGTGYETQYF

abundance: few
j_gene: TRBJ2-2
v_gene: TRBV20-1
len: 15
d_gene: -
CDR3nt: TGCAGTGCGTATCCCGCGGGCGGGAACACCGGGGAGCTGTTTTTT
CDR3aa: CSAYPAGGNTGELFF

abundance: -
j_gene: TRBJ2-7
v_gene: TRBV7-2
len: 17
d_gene: TRBD1
CDR3nt: TGTGCCAGCAGCTTAAGAGGGGATATGGAGACAGGGGGCGAGCAGTACTTC
CDR3aa: CASSLRGDMETGGEQYF

abundance: -
j_gene: TRBJ1-2
v_gene: TRBV9
len: 14
d_gene: -
CDR3nt: TGTGCCAGCAGCTTGGACGGGTGGGAAGGCGGCTACACCTTC
CDR3aa: CASSLDGWEGGYTF

abundance: few
j_gene: TRBJ1-5
v_gene: TRBV19
len: 16
d_gene: -
CDR3nt: TGTGCCAGTAGTATAGCTACCCTCGGAAGCAATCAGCCCCAGCATTTT
CDR3aa: CASSIATLGSNQPQHF

abundance: many
j_gene: TRBJ1-2
v_gene: TRBV25-1
len: 13
d_gene: TRBD1
CDR3nt: TGTGCCAGCAGTGCCCGGACAGGGGATGGCTACACCTTC
CDR3aa: CASSARTGDGYTF

abundance: many
j_gene: TRBJ2-7
v_gene: TRBV19
len: 13
d_gene: -
CDR3nt: TGTGCCAGTAGTGGGCGGGACAGCTACGAGCAGTACTTC
CDR3aa: CASSGRDSYEQYF

abundance: many
j_gene: TRBJ1-1
v_gene: TRBV25-1
len: 14
d_gene: -
CDR3nt: TGTGCCAGCAGTGAATCAGGGCCGAACACTGAAGCTTTCTTT
CDR3aa: CASSESGPNTEAFF

abundance: -
j_gene: TRBJ1-2
v_gene: TRBV5-6
len: 13
d_gene: TRBD1
CDR3nt: TGTGCCTGGGGACAGGGAGCTAACTATGGCTACACCTTC
CDR3aa: CAWGQGANYGYTF

abundance: many
j_gene: TRBJ1-3
v_gene: TRBV15
len: 15
d_gene: -
CDR3nt: TGTGCCACCAGCAGAGATAAGTACTCTGGAAACACCATATATTTT
CDR3aa: CATSRDKYSGNTIYF

abundance: many
j_gene: TRBJ2-5
v_gene: TRBV7-9
len: 13
d_gene: -
CDR3nt: TGTGCCAGCAGCATCAGTGTTCGAGAGACCCAGTACTTC
CDR3aa: CASSISVRETQYF

abundance: -
j_gene: TRBJ1-6
v_gene: TRBV7-8
len: 13
d_gene: TRBD1
CDR3nt: TGTGCCTGGACCGGACAGGAGAATTCACCCCTCCACTTT
CDR3aa: CAWTGQENSPLHF

abundance: many
j_gene: TRBJ1-4
v_gene: TRBV2
len: 16
d_gene: -
CDR3nt: TGTGCCAGCAGTGACGCCATTCGGGGACCTAATGAAAAACTGTTTTTT
CDR3aa: CASSDAIRGPNEKLFF

abundance: -
j_gene: TRBJ1-6
v_gene: TRBV5-8
len: 16
d_gene: -
CDR3nt: TGTGCCAGCAGCCTCCATTCAAGCTCCTATAATTCACCCCTCCACTTT
CDR3aa: CASSLHSSSYNSPLHF

abundance: -
j_gene: TRBJ1-5
v_gene: TRBV10-3
len: 14
d_gene: -
CDR3nt: TGTGCCATCAGACTACCGGGACCAAATCAGCCCCAGCATTTT
CDR3aa: CAIRLPGPNQPQHF

abundance: -
j_gene: TRBJ1-2
v_gene: TRBV20-1
len: 16
d_gene: TRBD1
CDR3nt: TGCAGTGCTAAAGGCGGGACAGGGGCCTCTAACTATGGCTACACCTTC
CDR3aa: CSAKGGTGASNYGYTF

abundance: -
j_gene: TRBJ1-1
v_gene: TRBV7-2
len: 16
d_gene: -
CDR3nt: TGTGCCAGCAGCCAAGGCGGTGTAGGGGATAGGAGTGAAGCTTTCTTT
CDR3aa: CASSQGGVGDRSEAFF

abundance: few
j_gene: TRBJ2-7
v_gene: TRBV5-1
len: 15
d_gene: TRBD1
CDR3nt: TGCGCCAGCAGCTTGGGACAGGGAAGCCACTACGAGCAGTACTTC
CDR3aa: CASSLGQGSHYEQYF

abundance: -
j_gene: TRBJ1-4
v_gene: TRBV25-1
len: 12
d_gene: -
CDR3nt: TGTGCCAGCAGGGCGGGGCGCGAAAAACTGTTTTTT
CDR3aa: CASRAGREKLFF

abundance: -
j_gene: TRBJ2-7
v_gene: TRBV7-6
len: 16
d_gene: -
CDR3nt: TGTGCCAGCAGCTTTACATCCGGGGCCTCTACCTACGAGCAGTACTTC
CDR3aa: CASSFTSGASTYEQYF

abundance: -
j_gene: TRBJ1-2
v_gene: TRBV11-2
len: 13
d_gene: TRBD1
CDR3nt: TGTGCCAGCGGAGGGCCGGGACAGCATGGCTACACCTTC
CDR3aa: CASGGPGQHGYTF

abundance: few
j_gene: TRBJ1-1
v_gene: TRBV7-8
len: 11
d_gene: -
CDR3nt: TGTGCCAGCAGCTCCAGGGACGTGGCTTTCTTT
CDR3aa: CASSSRDVAFF

abundance: -
j_gene: TRBJ1-2
v_gene: TRBV10-3
len: 15
d_gene: -
CDR3nt: TGTGCCATCAGTGAAGTGGTCAGTAGGAACTATGGCTACACCTTC
CDR3aa: CAISEVVSRNYGYTF

abundance: -
j_gene: TRBJ1-5
v_gene: TRBV11-2
len: 14
d_gene: TRBD1
CDR3nt: TGTGCCAGCAGCTTAGACAGGGGGCATCAGCCCCAGCATTTT
CDR3aa: CASSLDRGHQPQHF